A selection of T cell receptor beta chains follows, all from one sample in a study of blood T cell repertoires in COVID-19. Measured with immunoSEQ multiplex PCR; TCRdb has only the in-frame clones, and not every one. The top ten hold about 5% of the sample, which has some 290,000 clones, roughly 85% seen once. Sequencing was carried out using peripheral blood. All receptors come from a man between 60 and 75 years old who had recovered from COVID-19. Both conserved end residues are part of each CDR3. The D gene is left open where the match is weak. Clone size is shown for a subset of rows, as once, few, many or a class of expanded clone.

abundance	v_gene	j_gene	d_gene	CDR3nt	CDR3aa
NA	TRBV3-1/TRBV3-2	TRBJ2-4	NA	TGTGCCAGCAGCCAAGACCCCGCCAGGCCAACTGGAGGCAAAAACATTCAGTACTTC	CASSQDPARPTGGKNIQYF
NA	TRBV28	TRBJ2-4	NA	TGTGCCAGCAGATGGGAGAACATTCAGTACTTC	CASRWENIQYF
few	TRBV2	TRBJ2-7	TRBD1	TGTGCCAGCCAGGGGGTCATGTCTGGTGTACAGCAGTACTTC	CASQGVMSGVQQYF
NA	TRBV11-2	TRBJ2-5	TRBD2	TGTGCCAGCAGCTTAGGGTCTAGCGGCTGGGGCCAAGAGACCCAGTACTTC	CASSLGSSGWGQETQYF
few	TRBV6-5	TRBJ1-4	TRBD1	TGTGCCAGCAGTCGGGACAGGGGTGAAAAACTGTTTTTT	CASSRDRGEKLFF
NA	TRBV4-1	TRBJ2-3	NA	TGCGCCAGCAGCCAAGAGATCGGACTTGGGCAGTATTTT	CASSQEIGLGQYF
NA	TRBV28	TRBJ2-7	TRBD1	TGTGCCAGCAGTTCAAACAGGGGCCTGACCTACGAGCAGTACTTC	CASSSNRGLTYEQYF
NA	TRBV9	TRBJ2-6	NA	TGTGCCAGCAGCGGGCGGGACAGTTACTCTGGGGCCAACGTCCTGACTTTC	CASSGRDSYSGANVLTF
NA	TRBV7-2	TRBJ1-1	NA	TGTGCCAGCAGCTTAGTCCCGCAGGGCCGACGGACTGAAGCTTTCTTT	CASSLVPQGRRTEAFF
NA	TRBV23-1	TRBJ2-2	TRBD2	TGCGCCAGCAGTCGCGGGGGGAGCGGGGTCGGGACCATGAACACCGGGGAGCTGTTTTTT	CASSRGGSGVGTMNTGELFF
NA	TRBV28	TRBJ1-3	NA	TGTGCCAGCACCTCACGCCCCGCTGGGCTGGATTACACCATATATTTT	CASTSRPAGLDYTIYF
NA	TRBV3-1/TRBV3-2	TRBJ1-2	NA	TGTGCCAGCAGAGACAGTAACTATGGCTACACCTTC	CASRDSNYGYTF
NA	TRBV25-1	TRBJ1-1	TRBD1	TGTGCCAGCAGTTCCGTGACAGGGGGCACTGAAGCTTTCTTT	CASSSVTGGTEAFF
NA	TRBV12-3/TRBV12-4	TRBJ2-7	NA	TGTGCCAGCAGCCAGGGTTCCTACGAGCAGTACTTC	CASSQGSYEQYF
NA	TRBV5-1	TRBJ2-3	TRBD1	TGCGCCAGCAGCTTGAGCCGGACAGGGGGCACAGATACGCAGTATTTT	CASSLSRTGGTDTQYF
once	TRBV25-1	TRBJ2-1	NA	TGTGCCAGCAGTGAATATCGAACGGATGAGCAGTTCTTC	CASSEYRTDEQFF
few	TRBV30	TRBJ2-1	TRBD2	TGTGCCTGGACCCGAGGGACTAGCACCGACAATGAGCAGTTCTTC	CAWTRGTSTDNEQFF
NA	TRBV28	TRBJ1-2	NA	TGTGCCAGCAGTTTTGAGTACCGGGGGGCTGACTATGGCTACACCTTC	CASSFEYRGADYGYTF
NA	TRBV27	TRBJ1-5	TRBD1	TGTGCCAGCAAGGGGACAGGAGGCAATCAGCCCCAGCATTTT	CASKGTGGNQPQHF
NA	TRBV12-3/TRBV12-4	TRBJ2-2	NA	TGTGCCAGCACTCTAGGCACCGGGGAGCTGTTTTTT	CASTLGTGELFF
NA	TRBV10-2	TRBJ1-5	NA	TGCGCCAGCAGTCTAAGAAATCAGCCCCAGCATTTT	CASSLRNQPQHF